This TCR beta chain was sequenced in a study of cytomegalovirus exposure and HLA in healthy donors. Background on the study: Tens of millions of unique TCRs from HLA-typed donors made up an early data release. Study conclusions and caveats: It was reported that TCR beta sequences correctly inferred the HLA-A and HLA-B alleles for most subjects.

About this clone itself: The antigen remains unidentified.

The PCR contained 60 Vbeta and 13 Jbeta primers. How the authors handled the data: Unique TCR beta chains totaled roughly 80 million in a later count, with roughly 11 million of them shared. This table comes from immunoSEQ multiplex PCR, and its TCRdb copy is limited to in-frame clones, with some not included. The DNA was the basis for D and trimming; V, J and clone size are from that table. Of roughly 180,000 clones in the sample, about 79% are singletons; the top ten hold around 1.2%. Those who donated were healthy bone marrow donors. Germline trimming cut 0 bases from V and 5 bases from J; bases unmatched to any gene: 9. The CDR3 has 16 amino acids. In germline, CDR1 is SGHAT, CDR2 FQNNGV.

This rearrangement joins TRBV11-2 to TRBJ1-1, with TRBD1 matching over 7 bases. The receptor was derived from a girl aged 2 to 9 in good health and CMV-seropositive. Sequences were obtained from PBMCs. The CDR3 nucleotides read TGTGCCAGCAGCTTAGAGATTGCTGGGGGACAGACTGAAGCTTTCTTT. Amino acids: CASSLEIAGGQTEAFF.